Below, one T cell receptor beta chain is given with its context. Antigen: not known. The source of the sample is a study of molecular identifiers for immune sequencing clone quantification. This CDR3 has 14 residues. V was pared by 7 bases and J by 4 bases, with 16 bases between. CDR1 and CDR2 from the germline V gene are SEHNR and FQNEAQ (reference sequence). Overall study results and limits: Effector cells had over 98% of their molecules in clones above 20 RNA copies, while naive cells had under 1%.

TCRdb independently ran MiXCR on the PCR reads; one entry per CDR3 protein. The table lists roughly 300,000 distinct CDR3 sequences, about 23% of them singletons, with around 0.7% in the top ten. The receptor comes from a human donor in good health. Some libraries in this study had Jurkat cell RNA spiked in. V and J are TRBV7-9 and TRBJ1-1; no clear D. Source material: naive CD8+ T cells from blood, with Jurkat cell RNA spiked in. Noted subset: FACS-sorted CD8+CD4-CCR7+CD45RA+ naive T cells. In nucleotides, the CDR3 is TGTGCCAGCAACTCGCAAGACCTGGGCACTGAAGCTTTCTTT. It codes for CASNSQDLGTEAFF.